Sequencing of this T cell receptor (beta chain) was carried out in a study of cytomegalovirus exposure and HLA in healthy donors. Concerning this clone itself: Its target is unknown. Other DNA variants within this sample encode the same CDR3.

The study ran its PCR with 60 Vbeta and 13 Jbeta primers. This table comes from immunoSEQ multiplex PCR, and its TCRdb copy is limited to in-frame clones, with some not included. The sample consists of around 170,000 clones, around 80% of them appearing once. Study conclusions and caveats: Analysis performed later found roughly 18,000 TCR beta sequences associated with HLA alleles at 0.05 false discovery rate.

CDR3 length equals 12 residues. Germline V gene lookup returns CDR1 MNHEY and CDR2 SMNVEV (reference sequence). V was clipped by 4 bases and J by 4 bases, with 8 bases between them. The receptor's source is a woman in her 40s in good health and CMV-seronegative. This chain connects TRBV27 to TRBJ2-7; perhaps TRBD2 as D (5 bases). The sample consisted of PBMCs. CDR3 sequence reads: CASSSRGYEQYF. The CDR3 bases are TGTGCCAGCAGTTCCCGGGGTTACGAGCAGTACTTC.